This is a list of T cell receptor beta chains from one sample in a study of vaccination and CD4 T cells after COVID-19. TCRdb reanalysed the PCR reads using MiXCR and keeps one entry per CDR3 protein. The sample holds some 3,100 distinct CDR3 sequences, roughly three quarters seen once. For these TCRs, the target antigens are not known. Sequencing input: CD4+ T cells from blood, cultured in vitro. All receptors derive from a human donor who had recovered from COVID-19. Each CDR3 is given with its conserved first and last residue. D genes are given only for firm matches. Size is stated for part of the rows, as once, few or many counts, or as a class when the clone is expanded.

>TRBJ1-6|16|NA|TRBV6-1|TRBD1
CASSPATGVYNSPLHF
TGTGCCAGCAGTCCGGCGACAGGGGTCTATAATTCACCCCTCCACTTT
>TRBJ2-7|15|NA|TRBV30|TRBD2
CAWNRPGLAGGVEYF
TGTGCCTGGAATCGTCCGGGACTAGCGGGGGGAGTGGAGTACTTC
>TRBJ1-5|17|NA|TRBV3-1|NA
CASSQGTWTDSNQPQHF
TGTGCCAGCAGCCAAGGTACCTGGACAGATAGCAATCAGCCCCAGCATTTT
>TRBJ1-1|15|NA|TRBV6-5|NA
CASSYFSTRNTEAFF
TGTGCCAGCAGTTACTTCTCGACACGAAACACTGAAGCTTTCTTT
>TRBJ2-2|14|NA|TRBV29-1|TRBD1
CSVWTGQLAGELFF
TGCAGCGTTTGGACAGGGCAGTTGGCCGGGGAGCTGTTTTTT
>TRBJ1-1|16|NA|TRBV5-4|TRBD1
CASSKFEGQQNTEAFF
TGTGCCAGCAGCAAATTCGAGGGACAGCAGAACACTGAAGCTTTCTTT
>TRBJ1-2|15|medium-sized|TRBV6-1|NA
CASSPGTANNYGYTF
TGTGCCAGCAGTCCTGGGACTGCAAATAACTATGGCTACACCTTC
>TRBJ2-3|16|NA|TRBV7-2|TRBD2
CASSLVAGGHTDTQYF
TGTGCCAGCAGCTTAGTAGCGGGGGGGCACACAGATACGCAGTATTTT
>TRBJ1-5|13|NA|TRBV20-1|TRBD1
CSASGQGNQPQHF
TGCAGTGCTAGTGGACAGGGCAATCAGCCCCAGCATTTT
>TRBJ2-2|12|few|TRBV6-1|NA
CASSPVIGELFF
TGTGCCAGCAGCCCAGTAATCGGGGAGCTGTTTTTT
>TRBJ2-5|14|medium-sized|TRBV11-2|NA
CASSQSTRGETQYF
TGTGCCAGCAGCCAGAGTACAAGAGGGGAGACCCAGTACTTC
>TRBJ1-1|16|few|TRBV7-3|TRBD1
CASSPQGAGQGSEAFF
TGTGCCAGCAGCCCACAGGGAGCGGGACAGGGCTCTGAAGCTTTCTTT
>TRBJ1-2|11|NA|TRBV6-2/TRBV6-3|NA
CASSPNYGYTF
TGTGCCAGCTCTCCTAACTATGGCTACACCTTC
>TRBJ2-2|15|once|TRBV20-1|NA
CSARSGTENTGELFF
TGCAGTGCCCGTTCCGGGACCGAGAACACCGGGGAGCTGTTTTTT
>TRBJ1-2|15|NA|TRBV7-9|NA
CASSPNTDTLGGYTF
TGTGCCAGCAGCCCAAATACTGACACCTTGGGAGGCTACACCTTC
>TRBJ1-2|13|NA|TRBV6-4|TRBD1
CASSAQGNYGYTF
TGTGCCAGCAGTGCACAGGGGAACTATGGCTACACCTTC
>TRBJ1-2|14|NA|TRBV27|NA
CASSPLLRNYGYTF
TGTGCCAGCAGTCCCCTTCTCAGAAACTATGGCTACACCTTC
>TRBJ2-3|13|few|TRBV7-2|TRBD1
CASSAGGPDTQYF
TGTGCCAGCAGCGCAGGGGGTCCGGATACGCAGTATTTT
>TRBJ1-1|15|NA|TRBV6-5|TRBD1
CASSYPGQGVIEAFF
TGTGCCAGCAGTTACCCGGGACAGGGGGTTATCGAAGCTTTCTTT
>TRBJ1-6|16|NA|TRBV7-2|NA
CASSLGSSGAYSPLHF
TGTGCCAGCAGCTTAGGGAGCAGCGGGGCTTATTCACCCCTCCACTTT
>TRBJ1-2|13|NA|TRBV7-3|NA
CASSLGPGGGYTF
TGTGCCAGCAGCTTAGGGCCCGGCGGGGGCTACACCTTC
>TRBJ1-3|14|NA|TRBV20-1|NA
CSASDLTLGNTIYF
TGCAGTGCTTCTGACCTTACCCTTGGAAACACCATATATTTT
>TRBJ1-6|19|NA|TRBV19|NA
CASRHLLRRGSSYNSPLHF
TGTGCCAGTAGACACCTCCTCCGTAGGGGGAGCTCCTATAATTCACCCCTCCACTTT
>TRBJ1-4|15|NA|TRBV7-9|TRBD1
CASSDRQGSNEKLFF
TGTGCCAGCAGCGACCGACAGGGCTCGAATGAAAAACTGTTTTTT
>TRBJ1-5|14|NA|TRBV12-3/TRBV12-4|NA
CASTRSHSNQPQHF
TGTGCCAGCACGAGGTCACATAGCAATCAGCCCCAGCATTTT
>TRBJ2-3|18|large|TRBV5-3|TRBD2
CARRKEILAGGGTDTQYF
TGTGCCAGAAGAAAGGAGATTCTAGCGGGGGGGGGCACAGATACGCAGTATTTT
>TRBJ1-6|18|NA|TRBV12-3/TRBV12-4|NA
CASSLSGRGSSYNSPLHF
TGTGCCAGCAGTTTATCAGGTCGCGGAAGCTCCTATAATTCACCCCTCCACTTT
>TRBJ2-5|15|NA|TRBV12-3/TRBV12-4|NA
CASSLYGGRRETQYF
TGTGCCAGCAGTTTATATGGGGGGCGGCGAGAGACCCAGTACTTC
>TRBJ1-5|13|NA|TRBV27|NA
CASSAGSNQPQHF
TGTGCCAGCAGTGCGGGGAGCAATCAGCCCCAGCATTTT
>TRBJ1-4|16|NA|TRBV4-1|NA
CASSQARTAPFAKLFF
TGCGCCAGCAGCCAAGCCCGGACGGCGCCGTTTGCGAAACTGTTTTTT
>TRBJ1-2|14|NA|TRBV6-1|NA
CASSEMTGNYGYTF
TGTGCCAGCAGTGAAATGACGGGCAACTATGGCTACACCTTC
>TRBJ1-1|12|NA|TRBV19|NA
CASSFRRLEAFF
TGTGCCAGTAGTTTCAGACGCCTTGAAGCTTTCTTT
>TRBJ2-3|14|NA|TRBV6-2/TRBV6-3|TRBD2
CASSYRLAVNTQYF
TGTGCCAGCAGTTATCGACTAGCGGTAAATACGCAGTATTTT
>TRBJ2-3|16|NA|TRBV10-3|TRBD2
CAITPVTSGGTDTQYF
TGTGCCATTACCCCCGTGACTAGCGGGGGCACAGATACGCAGTATTTT
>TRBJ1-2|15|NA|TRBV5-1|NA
CASSKDGGSIRGYTF
TGCGCCAGCAGCAAAGATGGGGGAAGTATTCGTGGCTACACCTTC
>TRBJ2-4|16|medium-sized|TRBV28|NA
CASSRAGSVAKNIQYF
TGTGCCAGCAGCCGGGCAGGGAGCGTAGCCAAAAACATTCAGTACTTC
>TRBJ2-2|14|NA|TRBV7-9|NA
CASSLGANTGELFF
TGTGCCAGCAGCTTAGGCGCGAACACCGGGGAGCTGTTTTTT
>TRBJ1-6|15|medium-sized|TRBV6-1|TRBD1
CASSGGQGLNSPLHF
TGTGCCAGCAGTGGGGGACAGGGGCTTAATTCACCCCTCCACTTT
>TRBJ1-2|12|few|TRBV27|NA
CASSLQGYGYTF
TGTGCCAGCAGTTTACAAGGGTATGGCTACACCTTC
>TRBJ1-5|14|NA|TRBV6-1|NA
CASSRVDGNQPQHF
TGTGCCAGCAGTCGAGTCGACGGGAATCAGCCCCAGCATTTT
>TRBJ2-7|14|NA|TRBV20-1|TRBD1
CSARVLWTGHEQYF
TGCAGTGCTAGAGTCCTATGGACAGGTCACGAGCAGTACTTC
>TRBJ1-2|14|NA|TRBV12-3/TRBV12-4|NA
CASSLAMGVGGYTF
TGTGCCAGCAGTTTAGCGATGGGTGTGGGGGGCTACACCTTC
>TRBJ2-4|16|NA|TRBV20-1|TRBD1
CSARGPGQLAKNIQYF
TGCAGTGCTAGAGGCCCGGGACAGCTAGCCAAAAACATTCAGTACTTC
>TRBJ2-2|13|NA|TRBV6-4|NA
CASSDESTGELFF
TGTGCCAGCAGTGACGAGTCCACCGGGGAGCTGTTTTTT
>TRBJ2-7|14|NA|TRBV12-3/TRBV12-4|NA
CASSLRGSGYEQYF
TGTGCCAGCAGTTTGAGGGGATCCGGTTACGAGCAGTACTTC
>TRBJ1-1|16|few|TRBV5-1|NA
CASSLRAGGSDTEAFF
TGCGCCAGCAGCTTGCGGGCAGGTGGATCGGACACTGAAGCTTTCTTT
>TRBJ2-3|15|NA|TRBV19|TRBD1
CASSIVGQGADTQYF
TGTGCCAGTAGTATAGTTGGACAGGGGGCAGATACGCAGTATTTT
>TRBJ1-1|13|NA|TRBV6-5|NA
CASSYPGNTEAFF
TGTGCCAGCAGTTACCCGGGTAACACTGAAGCTTTCTTT
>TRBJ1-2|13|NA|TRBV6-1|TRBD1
CASRPDRVNGYTF
TGTGCCAGCAGGCCGGACAGGGTTAATGGCTACACCTTC
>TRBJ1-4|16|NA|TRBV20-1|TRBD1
CSALRTGEAPNEKLFF
TGCAGTGCCCTTCGGACAGGGGAGGCGCCTAATGAAAAACTGTTTTTT
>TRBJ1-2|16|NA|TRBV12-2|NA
CASRLWGTRRGGGYTF
TGTGCAAGTCGCTTATGGGGCACTCGGAGGGGCGGCGGCTACACCTTC
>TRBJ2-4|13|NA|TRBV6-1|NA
CASSEAIQNIQYF
TGTGCCAGCAGTGAAGCTATTCAAAACATTCAGTACTTC
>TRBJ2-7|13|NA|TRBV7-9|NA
CASSPVGAYEQYF
TGTGCCAGCAGCCCCGTCGGGGCCTACGAGCAGTACTTC